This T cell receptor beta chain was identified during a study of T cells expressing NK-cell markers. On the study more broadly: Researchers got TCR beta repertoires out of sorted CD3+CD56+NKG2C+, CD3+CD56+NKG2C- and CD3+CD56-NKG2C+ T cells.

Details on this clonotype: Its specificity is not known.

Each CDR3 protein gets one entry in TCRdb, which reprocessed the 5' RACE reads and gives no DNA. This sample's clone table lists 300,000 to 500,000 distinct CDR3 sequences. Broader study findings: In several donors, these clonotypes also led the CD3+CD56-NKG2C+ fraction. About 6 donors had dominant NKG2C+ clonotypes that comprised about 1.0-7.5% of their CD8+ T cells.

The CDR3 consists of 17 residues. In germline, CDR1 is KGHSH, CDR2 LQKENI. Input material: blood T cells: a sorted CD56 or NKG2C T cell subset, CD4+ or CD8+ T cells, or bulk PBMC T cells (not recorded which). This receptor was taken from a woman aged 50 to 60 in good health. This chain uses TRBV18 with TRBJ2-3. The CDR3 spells CASSPLGRGSSTDTQYF.